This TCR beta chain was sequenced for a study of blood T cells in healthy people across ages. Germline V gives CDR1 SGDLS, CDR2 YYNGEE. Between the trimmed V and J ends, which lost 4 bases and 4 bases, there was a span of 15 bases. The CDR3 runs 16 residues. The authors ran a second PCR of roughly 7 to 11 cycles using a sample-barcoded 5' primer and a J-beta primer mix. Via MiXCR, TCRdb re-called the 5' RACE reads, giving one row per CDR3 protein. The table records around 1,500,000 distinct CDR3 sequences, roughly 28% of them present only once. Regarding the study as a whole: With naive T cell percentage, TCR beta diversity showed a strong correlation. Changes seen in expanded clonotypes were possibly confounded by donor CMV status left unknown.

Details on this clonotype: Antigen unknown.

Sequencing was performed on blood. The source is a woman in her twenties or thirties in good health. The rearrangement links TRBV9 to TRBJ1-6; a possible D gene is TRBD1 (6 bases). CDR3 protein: CASSTLTGSYNSPLHF. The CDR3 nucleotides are TGTGCCAGCAGCACCCTGACAGGATCTTATAATTCACCCCTCCACTTT. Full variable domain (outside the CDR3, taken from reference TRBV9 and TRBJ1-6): DSGVTQTPKHLITATGQRVTLRCSPRSGDLSVYWYQQSLDQGLQFLIQYYNGEERAKGNILERFSAQQFPDLHSELNLSSLELGDSALYFCASSTLTGSYNSPLHFGNGTRLTVT.